A single T cell receptor beta chain is shown here with its context. Profiled with immunoSEQ multiplex PCR; TCRdb holds only in-frame clones, not every one. The table records 20,000 to 25,000 clones, 84% of them present only once. The data are from a study of blood T cell repertoires in COVID-19. CDR1 and CDR2 (germline): MNHNY, SVGAGI (reference sequence). This CDR3 has 14 amino acids. V shed 0 bases and J shed 1 base, with 6 bases lying between them. This chain uses TRBV6-6 with TRBJ1-1, with D perhaps matching TRBD1 (5 bases). The clonotype originates from a man in his forties or fifties with acute or convalescent COVID-19. Sequenced input: peripheral blood. The CDR3 sequence is CASSYSQGNTEAFF. The CDR3 DNA reads TGTGCCAGCAGTTACTCGCAGGGGAACACTGAAGCTTTCTTT.